These 2 T cell receptor beta chains were all obtained from the same sample, sequenced in a study of response to subunit inactivated influenza vaccine. A single record per CDR3 protein comes from TCRdb applying MiXCR to the RT-PCR reads. The sample carries around 850,000 distinct CDR3 sequences, around a sixth recorded once. Sequencing used PBMCs from blood, obtained roughly 5 days after vaccination. These TCRs come from a man in his fifties who received an inactivated influenza vaccine.

The chain has TRBV25-1 and TRBJ2-1; TRBD1 matches at 10 bases. V was clipped by 3 bases and J by 3 bases; unmatched bases: 8. The CDR3 contains 17 residues. Germline values: CDR1 MGHDK, CDR2 SYGVNS. This CDR3 is CASSESVRDRGYNEQFF. The DNA of the CDR3 is TGTGCCAGCAGTGAGTCCGTCCGGGACAGGGGCTACAATGAGCAGTTCTTC.

This sequence joins TRBV6-5 and TRBJ1-2, with D tentatively TRBD1 (5 bases). This CDR3 has 14 residues. V dropped 0 bases and J dropped 6 bases, with 11 bases sitting between them. CDR1 is MNHEY and CDR2 is SVGAGI in the germline V gene. CDR3 sequence reads: CASSYSAGRDGYTF. CDR3 DNA sequence: TGTGCCAGCAGTTACTCGGCAGGGAGGGATGGCTACACCTTC.